The present TCR beta chain was sequenced within a study of T cell repertoires in cytomegalovirus infection. The V gene end was trimmed by 4 bases and the J gene end by 4 bases; junction bases not matched to a gene: 7. The CDR3 contains 16 residues. The germline V gene has CDR1 MDHEN and CDR2 SYDVKM. TCRdb re-derived calls from the reads in MiXCR, one entry per CDR3 protein. The sample holds roughly 100,000 distinct CDR3 sequences, about 15% seen once. Input material: PBMCs. This chain uses TRBV28 with TRBJ2-5; 12 nucleotides align to TRBD2. This TCR was recovered from a human donor in good health (CMV status not recorded). Some clones in this sample may be carry-over from other donors' samples. The CDR3 DNA sequence: TGTGCCAGCAGTTCTTGGACTAGCGGGGCCGGAGAGACCCAGTACTTC. It translates to CASSSWTSGAGETQYF.